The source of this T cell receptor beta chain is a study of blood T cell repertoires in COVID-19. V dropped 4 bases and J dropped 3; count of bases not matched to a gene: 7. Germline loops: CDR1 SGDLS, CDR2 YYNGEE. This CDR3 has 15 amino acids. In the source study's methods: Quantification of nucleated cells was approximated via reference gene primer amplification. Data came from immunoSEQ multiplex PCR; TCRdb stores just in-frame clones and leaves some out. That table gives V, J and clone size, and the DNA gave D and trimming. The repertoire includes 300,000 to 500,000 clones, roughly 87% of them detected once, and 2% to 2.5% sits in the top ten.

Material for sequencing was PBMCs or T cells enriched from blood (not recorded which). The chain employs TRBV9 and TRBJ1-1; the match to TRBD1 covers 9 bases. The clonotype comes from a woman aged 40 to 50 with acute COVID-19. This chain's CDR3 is CASSNRDREDTEAFF. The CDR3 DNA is TGTGCCAGCAGCAACCGGGACAGGGAGGACACTGAAGCTTTCTTT.